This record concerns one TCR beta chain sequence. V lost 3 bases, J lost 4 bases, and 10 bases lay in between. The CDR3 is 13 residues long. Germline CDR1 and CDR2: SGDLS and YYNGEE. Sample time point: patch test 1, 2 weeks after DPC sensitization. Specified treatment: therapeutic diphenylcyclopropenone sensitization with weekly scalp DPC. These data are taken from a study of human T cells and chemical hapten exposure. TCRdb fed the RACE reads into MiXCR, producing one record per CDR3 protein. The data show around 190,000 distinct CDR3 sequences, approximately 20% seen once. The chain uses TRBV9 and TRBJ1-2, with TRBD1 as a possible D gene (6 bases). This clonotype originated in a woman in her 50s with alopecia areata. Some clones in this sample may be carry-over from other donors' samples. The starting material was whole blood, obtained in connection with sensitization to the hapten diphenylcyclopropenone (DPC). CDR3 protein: CASSGRTAYGYTF. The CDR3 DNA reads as TGTGCCAGCAGCGGAAGGACAGCCTATGGCTACACCTTC.